The sequence of this TCR beta chain was determined in a study of blood T cell repertoires in COVID-19. Study-wide context: Sample material is recorded as cDNA or gDNA derived from T cells, B-cell-depleted T cells, or PBMCs.

In the source study's methods: Reference gene primer amplification gave nucleated cell count estimates. Profiled with immunoSEQ multiplex PCR; TCRdb holds only in-frame clones, not every one. From that table come the V and J calls and clone size; the DNA was used to work out D and trimming. This table holds approximately 260,000 clones, around nine tenths found once. V was clipped by 0 bases and J by 4 bases, with 9 bases between them. Germline values: CDR1 KGHDR, CDR2 SFDVKD. The CDR3 is made up of 15 amino acids. This receptor was obtained from a young woman who had recovered from COVID-19. Sequencing was performed on PBMCs or T cells enriched from blood (not recorded which). The chain combines TRBV24-1 with TRBJ2-1; no clear D gene. The CDR3 nucleotides are TGTGCCACCAGTGATTTGTCCGCCAGATACAATGAGCAGTTCTTC. Translation: CATSDLSARYNEQFF.